These 29 T cell receptor beta chains originate from one sample sequenced in a study of post-analysis software for immune sequencing data. General study findings and limits: TRBV5-6, TRBV5-1 and TRBV20-1 belonged to a set of roughly five TRBV segments that were more frequent in patients than controls.

The antigens for these receptors are not known. Unique molecular identifiers were carried by the TCR beta cDNA libraries. TCRdb recomputed calls from the PCR reads with MiXCR, one row per CDR3 protein. The repertoire consists of roughly 600,000 distinct CDR3 sequences, with 44% occurring once and the leading ten covering under 2%. Sample: blood. The receptor set was obtained from a girl aged 5-17 years with multiple sclerosis.

The chain has TRBV6-6 and TRBJ1-1, with 9 bases aligning to TRBD1. Germline loops: CDR1 MNHNY, CDR2 SVGAGI (reference sequence). Losses at the gene ends were 5 bases for V and 7 bases for J; bases not matched to a gene: 11. The CDR3 has 15 amino acids. CDR3 in amino acids: CASSKTGGAGNEAFF. The CDR3 nucleotides read TGTGCCAGCAGTAAAACAGGGGGCGCGGGGAATGAAGCTTTCTTT.

The rearrangement joins TRBV20-1 to TRBJ2-7, with 8 nucleotides matching TRBD2. The J call may be faulty, since TRBJ2-5 better matches the DNA end. The germline CDR1 and CDR2 sequences are DFQATT and SNEGSKA (reference sequence). This CDR3 region has 16 residues. The CDR3 is CSARRTRLAGTETQYF. For the CDR3, the DNA is TGCAGTGCACGCCGCACAAGGCTAGCGGGCACAGAGACCCAGTACTTC.

This clonotype has a handful of counts. The J gene is TRBJ2-2, the V gene TRBV5-1, with D hard to call. This CDR3 region has 15 residues. Germline CDR1 and CDR2: SGHRS and YFSETQ. Trimming took off 4 bases at V and 1 base at J, with 11 bases between the two ends. This CDR3 is CASSPSLRNTGELFF. CDR3 DNA: TGCGCCAGCAGCCCATCCTTACGGAACACCGGGGAGCTGTTTTTT.

This CDR3 is CASSLAGRHEQFF. The CDR3 DNA follows: TGTGCCAGCAGTCTTGCAGGGCGGCATGAGCAGTTCTTC. The V and J genes are TRBV28 and TRBJ2-1; tentatively, D is TRBD1 (5 bases). V lost 5 bases to trimming and J lost 8 bases, with 13 bases between them. The CDR3 has 13 residues. Per germline, CDR1 MDHEN and CDR2 SYDVKM.

The chain carries TRBV20-1 and TRBJ1-6, with D possibly TRBD1 on 5 matching bases. Germline V lookup: CDR1 DFQATT, CDR2 SNEGSKA (reference sequence). CDR3 length: 15 residues. Trimming removed 3 bases at V and 4 bases at J, with 13 bases between. The CDR3 region has the DNA TGCAGTGCTAGGGGGAACGACAGATATAATTCACCCCTCCACTTT. Translating gives CSARGNDRYNSPLHF.

The rearrangement links TRBV12-3 or TRBV12-4 to TRBJ1-5; TRBD1 is a possible D gene (5 bases). V lost 5 bases and J lost 4, with 12 bases in between. This CDR3 region has 14 residues. The CDR3 nucleotides are TGTGCCAGCAGTGCCGGGGGTCTTAATCAGCCCCAGCATTTT. This codes for CASSAGGLNQPQHF.

V usage is TRBV20-1 and J usage is TRBJ2-1; 10 bases map to TRBD2. This CDR3 is built from 15 residues. CDR1 and CDR2 (germline): DFQATT, SNEGSKA (reference sequence). V was pared by 0 bases and J by 6 bases, with 5 bases of the junction left unmatched. DNA of the CDR3: TGCAGTGCTAGAGATCCTAGCGGGGGCATCAATGAGCAGTTCTTC. This encodes CSARDPSGGINEQFF.

This clonotype was picked up a small number of times. This chain connects TRBV30 to TRBJ2-3; no reliable D call. Per germline, CDR1 GTSNPN and CDR2 SVGIG (reference sequence). The CDR3 consists of 13 residues. With 4 bases removed from V and 0 bases from J, the gap between germline ends came to 8 bases. This CDR3 reads CAWKLGSTDTQYF. For the CDR3, the DNA is TGTGCCTGGAAGCTCGGCAGCACAGATACGCAGTATTTT.

This clonotype was seen more than once but under ten times. The chain is built from TRBV24-1 and TRBJ2-1, with unresolved D. V lost 2 bases and J 6 bases, leaving 10 bases between the germline ends. The CDR3 extends over 14 amino acids. CDR1 is KGHDR and CDR2 is SFDVKD in the germline V gene. CDR3 sequence (DNA): TGTGCCACCAGTGATTCATGGGGTGCCAATGAGCAGTTCTTC. Translating gives CATSDSWGANEQFF.

This clonotype occurred a few times. The V and J genes are TRBV5-1 and TRBJ2-7; 12 bases agree with TRBD2. CDR1 is SGHRS, CDR2 YFSETQ, per germline. The V gene end was trimmed by 0 bases and the J gene end by 0 bases; junction bases not matched to a gene: 4. CDR3 size: 17 residues. DNA of the CDR3: TGCGCCAGCAGCTTGGGACTAGCGGGAGTTCCCTCCTACGAGCAGTACTTC. Protein sequence: CASSLGLAGVPSYEQYF.

This chain links TRBV27 with TRBJ2-3; D perhaps matches TRBD2 (5 bases). Trimming stripped 5 bases from V and 3 bases from J, with 15 bases between. Germline V gene sequence: CDR1 MNHEY, CDR2 SMNVEV (reference sequence). The CDR3 runs 15 residues. The CDR3: CASSPSASGTDTQYF. The CDR3 region has the DNA TGTGCCAGCAGTCCTTCGGCCTCGGGAACAGATACGCAGTATTTT.

This clonotype showed up many times. The chain joins TRBV6-6 to TRBJ2-3; D remains ambiguous. Trimming cost V 6 bases and J 5 bases, with 6 bases left between them. CDR1 is MNHNY, CDR2 SVGAGI, per germline (reference sequence). The CDR3 runs 11 residues. The CDR3 loop is CASSSVDTQYF. CDR3 nucleotide sequence: TGTGCCAGCAGCTCGGTAGATACGCAGTATTTT.

V gene TRBV5-1 combines with J gene TRBJ2-7; 8 bases are a match to TRBD2. The assigned J gene may be wrong: the sequence end matches TRBJ2-5 better. The CDR3 extends over 16 amino acids. CDR1 is SGHRS, CDR2 YFSETQ, per germline. The CDR3 protein is CASSLAGGPMRETQYF. The DNA for the CDR3 is TGCGCCAGCAGCTTGGCGGGGGGGCCAATGAGAGAGACCCAGTACTTC.

CDR3: CASSLGHFNYGYTF. The CDR3 coding sequence is TGCGCCAGCAGCTTGGGACACTTTAACTATGGCTACACCTTC. The rearrangement joins TRBV5-1 to TRBJ1-2; no definite D call. The CDR3 loop spans 14 amino acids. The germline V gene has CDR1 SGHRS and CDR2 YFSETQ. Trimming left V 0 bases short and J 1 base short, with 7 bases between.

The chain has TRBV11-3 and TRBJ1-2; 7 bases align to TRBD1. The junction had 19 bases not matched to a gene; V was cut back by 5 bases and J by 4 bases. Germline CDR1 SGHNT, CDR2 YENEEA. The CDR3 totals 18 residues. For the CDR3, the DNA is TGTGCCAGCAGCCCAATGGGGCGCCGAAGGGGGCACGGCTATGGCTACACCTTC. It specifies CASSPMGRRRGHGYGYTF.

DNA for the CDR3: TGCAGCGTTGGAGGACTAGCGCTTTACAATGAGCAGTTCTTC. It translates to CSVGGLALYNEQFF. The chain is built from TRBV29-1 and TRBJ2-1; 9 bases are a match to TRBD2. Trimming took 4 bases from V and 4 from J; bases not matched to a gene: 5. The CDR3 covers 14 residues. From germline, CDR1 is SQVTM and CDR2 ANQGSEA.

The chain joins TRBV11-2 to TRBJ2-2; TRBD1 matches at 7 bases. The CDR3 runs 16 residues. The germline gives CDR1 SGHAT, CDR2 FQNNGV. Trimming cost V 6 bases and J 4 bases; bases outside gene matches: 11. Here the CDR3 reads CASSFPGTGVTGELFF. CDR3 DNA sequence: TGTGCCAGCAGTTTTCCCGGCACAGGGGTCACCGGGGAGCTGTTTTTT.

This chain joins TRBV30 and TRBJ2-1; unclear D gene. Germline-derived CDR1 and CDR2 are GTSNPN and SVGIG (reference sequence). Trimming left V 5 bases short and J 6 bases short, with 11 bases between. The CDR3 runs 12 residues. The CDR3 bases are TGTGCCTGGTTACGCAGGTGCAATGAGCAGTTCTTC. Its protein is CAWLRRCNEQFF.

This clonotype was observed a handful of times. This sequence joins TRBV20-1 and TRBJ2-1; 10 bases align to TRBD2. V shed 2 bases, J shed 8 bases, and the junction held 12 bases outside the gene matches. Germline CDR1 DFQATT, CDR2 SNEGSKA (reference sequence). The CDR3 contains 16 residues. The DNA for the CDR3 is TGCAGTGCTAGACCTAGCGGGAGAAATGAGAAGGATGAGCAGTTCTTC. This encodes CSARPSGRNEKDEQFF.

This clonotype was seen only a few times. The chain joins TRBV28 to TRBJ2-1; 8 positions match TRBD1. Germline V lookup: CDR1 MDHEN, CDR2 SYDVKM. This CDR3 region has 18 residues. Losses at the gene ends were 1 base for V and 8 bases for J; bases not matched to a gene: 16. The CDR3 sequence: CASSLSFPQGASGYEQFF. The CDR3 DNA sequence: TGTGCCAGCAGTTTATCTTTTCCTCAGGGGGCCTCTGGCTATGAGCAGTTCTTC. The entire variable domain, with the rest obtained from reference TRBV28 and TRBJ2-1, is as follows: DVKVTQSSRYLVKRTGEKVFLECVQDMDHENMFWYRQDPGLGLRLIYFSYDVKMKEKGDIPEGYSVSREKKERFSLILESASTNQTSMYLCASSLSFPQGASGYEQFFGPGTRLTVL.

This clonotype was recorded a few times. The chain links TRBV7-9 to TRBJ2-1, with unresolved D. This CDR3 comprises 16 residues. V lost 0 bases, J lost 0 bases, and 9 bases lay in between. Germline loops: CDR1 SEHNR, CDR2 FQNEAQ (reference sequence). CDR3 protein: CASSLAYLPSYNEQFF. The CDR3, as DNA: TGTGCCAGCAGCTTAGCGTACTTACCCTCCTACAATGAGCAGTTCTTC.

The table lists this clonotype with a few counts. The V call is TRBV4-2, the J call TRBJ2-3, with D hard to call. The germline gives CDR1 LGHNA, CDR2 YNFKEQ. Deletions cut 4 bases from V and 6 bases from J, with 8 bases between. The CDR3 is 12 residues long. The CDR3 spells CASSPDRDTQYF. The CDR3 coding sequence is TGTGCCAGCAGCCCGGATAGGGATACGCAGTATTTT.

This clonotype was recorded only once. The chain links TRBV7-2 to TRBJ2-7; D unresolved. Germline lookup yields CDR1 SGHTA and CDR2 FQGNSA. Trimming removed 1 base at V and 6 bases at J, with 10 bases between. The CDR3 consists of 13 residues. CDR3 sequence reads: CASSLDLYLEQYF. CDR3 DNA: TGTGCCAGCAGCTTAGACCTGTATCTCGAGCAGTACTTC.

The sample holds a few counts of this clonotype. This sequence joins TRBV12-3 or TRBV12-4 and TRBJ2-7, with TRBD1 matching over 9 bases. This CDR3 contains 14 residues. The V segment lost 6 bases and the J segment 3 bases; nucleotides outside the gene matches: 6. The CDR3 bases are TGTGCCAGCAGCTACAGGGGGCGAAACTACGAGCAGTACTTC. Translating gives CASSYRGRNYEQYF.

The J gene is TRBJ2-5, the V gene TRBV6-4, with D perhaps TRBD1 (5 bases). Germline V CDR1 and CDR2: MRHNA, SNTAGT. The CDR3 totals 13 residues. With 4 bases removed from V and 4 bases from J, the gap between germline ends came to 10 bases. CDR3 bases: TGTGCCAGCAGTGTCCTTAGGGGAGAGACCCAGTACTTC. Encoded protein: CASSVLRGETQYF.

This chain links TRBV6-5 with TRBJ2-4, with D maybe TRBD1 (6 bases). Judging by the DNA end, TRBJ2-7 fits better; the J call may be wrong. In germline, CDR1 is MNHEY, CDR2 SVGAGI. The CDR3 extends over 14 amino acids. The CDR3 here is CASSWVKGVHEQYF. Here the CDR3 DNA reads TGTGCCAGCAGCTGGGTGAAGGGGGTCCACGAGCAGTACTTC.

V usage is TRBV12-3 or TRBV12-4 and J usage is TRBJ2-1; D not resolved. The CDR3 totals 13 residues. The ends were cut back, 9 bases at V and 2 bases at J, with 11 bases in the middle. The CDR3 nucleotides are TGTGCCAGTATGGAGCAGGCCTACAATGAGCAGTTCTTC. Protein product: CASMEQAYNEQFF.

This sequence joins TRBV10-3 and TRBJ2-1; D not certain. Germline V CDR1 and CDR2: ENHRY, SYGVKD. V dropped 3 bases and J dropped 13 bases, with 19 bases sitting between them. This CDR3 contains 14 residues. CDR3: CAISEGLGGETQFF. DNA of the CDR3: TGTGCCATCAGTGAAGGCCTAGGTGGAGAGACCCAGTTCTTC.

This clonotype has a handful of counts. CDR3 in DNA: TGTGCCAGCAGAGGACTAGCTACAGATACGCAGTATTTT. Protein sequence: CASRGLATDTQYF. The gene calls are TRBV12-3 or TRBV12-4 and TRBJ2-3; 8 nucleotides align to TRBD2. The CDR3 extends over 13 amino acids. V was pared by 6 bases and J by 3 bases, with 2 bases of the junction left unmatched.